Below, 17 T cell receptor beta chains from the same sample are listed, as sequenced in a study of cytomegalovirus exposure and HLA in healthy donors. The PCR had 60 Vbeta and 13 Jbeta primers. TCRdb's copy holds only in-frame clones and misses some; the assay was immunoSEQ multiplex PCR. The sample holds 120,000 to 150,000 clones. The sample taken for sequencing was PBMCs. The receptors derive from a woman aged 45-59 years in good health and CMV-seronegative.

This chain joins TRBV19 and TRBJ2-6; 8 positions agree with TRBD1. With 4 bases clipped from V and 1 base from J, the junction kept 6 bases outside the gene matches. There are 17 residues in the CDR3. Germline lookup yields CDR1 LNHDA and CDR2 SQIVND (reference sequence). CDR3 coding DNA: TGTGCCAGTAGTAATCAGGGGGCGGGATCTGGGGCCAACGTCCTGACTTTC. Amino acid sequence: CASSNQGAGSGANVLTF.

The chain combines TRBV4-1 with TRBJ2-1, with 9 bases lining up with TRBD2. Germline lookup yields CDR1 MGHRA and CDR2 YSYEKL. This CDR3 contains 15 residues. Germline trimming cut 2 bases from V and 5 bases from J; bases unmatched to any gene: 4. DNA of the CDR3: TGCGCCAGCAGCCAAATGCTAGCGGGGCACAATGAGCAGTTCTTC. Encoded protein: CASSQMLAGHNEQFF.

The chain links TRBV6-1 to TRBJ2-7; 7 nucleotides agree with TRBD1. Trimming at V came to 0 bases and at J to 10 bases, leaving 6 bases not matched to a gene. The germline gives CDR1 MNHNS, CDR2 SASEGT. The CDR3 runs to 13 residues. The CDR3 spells CASSEADRSRQYF. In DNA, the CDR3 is TGTGCCAGCAGTGAAGCGGACAGGTCGCGTCAGTACTTC.

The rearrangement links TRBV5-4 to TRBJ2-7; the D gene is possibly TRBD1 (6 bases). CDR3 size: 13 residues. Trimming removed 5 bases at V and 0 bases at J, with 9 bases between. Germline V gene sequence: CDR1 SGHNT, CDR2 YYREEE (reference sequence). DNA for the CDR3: TGTGCCAGCAGGGTGACAGGCTCCTACGAGCAGTACTTC. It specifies CASRVTGSYEQYF.

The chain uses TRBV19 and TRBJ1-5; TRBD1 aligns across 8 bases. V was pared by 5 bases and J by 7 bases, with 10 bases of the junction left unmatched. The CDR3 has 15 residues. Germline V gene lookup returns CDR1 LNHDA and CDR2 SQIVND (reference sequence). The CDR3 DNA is TGTGCCAGTAGTCTAAGGACAGGGAGCGGACAGCCCCAGCATTTT. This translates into CASSLRTGSGQPQHF.

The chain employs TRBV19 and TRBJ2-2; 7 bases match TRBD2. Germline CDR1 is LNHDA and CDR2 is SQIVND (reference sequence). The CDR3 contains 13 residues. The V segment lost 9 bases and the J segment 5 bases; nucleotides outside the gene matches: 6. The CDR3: CASSSGVTGELFF. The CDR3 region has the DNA TGTGCCAGCTCTAGCGGAGTGACCGGGGAGCTGTTTTTT.

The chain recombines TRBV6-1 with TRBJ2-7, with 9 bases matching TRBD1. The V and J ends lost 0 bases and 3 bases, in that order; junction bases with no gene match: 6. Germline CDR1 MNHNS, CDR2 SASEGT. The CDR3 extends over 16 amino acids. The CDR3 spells CASSEAETGGGYEQYF. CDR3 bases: TGTGCCAGCAGTGAAGCGGAGACAGGGGGTGGCTACGAGCAGTACTTC.

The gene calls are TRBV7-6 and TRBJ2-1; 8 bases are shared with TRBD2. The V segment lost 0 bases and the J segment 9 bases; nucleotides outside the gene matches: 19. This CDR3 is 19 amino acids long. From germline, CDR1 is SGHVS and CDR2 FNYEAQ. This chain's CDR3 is CASSLAQRENWVGPIEQFF. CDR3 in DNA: TGTGCCAGCAGCTTAGCCCAGCGGGAGAATTGGGTCGGGCCGATTGAGCAGTTCTTC.

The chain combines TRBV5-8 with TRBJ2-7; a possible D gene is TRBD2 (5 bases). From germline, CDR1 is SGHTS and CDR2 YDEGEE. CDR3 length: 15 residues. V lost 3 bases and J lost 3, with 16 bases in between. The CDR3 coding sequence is TGTGCCAGCAGCTCTACTAGTTTCCGTCGCTACGAGCAGTACTTC. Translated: CASSSTSFRRYEQYF.

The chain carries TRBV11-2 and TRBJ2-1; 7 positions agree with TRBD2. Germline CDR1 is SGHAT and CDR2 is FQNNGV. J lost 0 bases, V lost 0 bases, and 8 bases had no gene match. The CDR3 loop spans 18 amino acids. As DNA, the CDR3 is TGTGCCAGCAGCTTAGATCGCAAGCGGGGTTACTCCTACAATGAGCAGTTCTTC. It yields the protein CASSLDRKRGYSYNEQFF.

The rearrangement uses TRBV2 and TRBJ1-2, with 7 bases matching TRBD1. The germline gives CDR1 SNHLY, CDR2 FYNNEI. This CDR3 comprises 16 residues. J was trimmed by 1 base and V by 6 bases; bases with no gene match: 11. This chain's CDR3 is CASRDLSRDSNYGYTF. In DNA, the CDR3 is TGTGCCAGCAGGGACCTCTCCCGGGACAGTAACTATGGCTACACCTTC.

The DNA for the CDR3 is TGTGCCAGCAGGTCGGACAGGGGGCTAGATTATTCACCCCTCCACTTT. Protein product: CASRSDRGLDYSPLHF. This sequence joins TRBV28 and TRBJ1-6, with TRBD1 identical over 11 bases. J gave up 8 bases and V 6 bases, and 9 bases lay outside the gene matches. Germline V lookup: CDR1 MDHEN, CDR2 SYDVKM. This CDR3 contains 16 residues.

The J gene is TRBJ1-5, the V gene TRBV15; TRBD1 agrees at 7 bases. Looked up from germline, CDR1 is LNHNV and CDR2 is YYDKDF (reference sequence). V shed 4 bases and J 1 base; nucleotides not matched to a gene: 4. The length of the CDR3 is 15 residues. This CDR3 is CATSTRTGSNQPQHF. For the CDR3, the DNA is TGTGCCACCAGCACTAGGACAGGAAGCAATCAGCCCCAGCATTTT.

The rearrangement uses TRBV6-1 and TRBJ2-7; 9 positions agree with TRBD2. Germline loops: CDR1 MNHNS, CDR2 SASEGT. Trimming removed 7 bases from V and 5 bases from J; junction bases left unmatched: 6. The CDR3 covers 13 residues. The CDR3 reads CASTKRGADEQYF. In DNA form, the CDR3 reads TGTGCCAGCACCAAGCGGGGGGCCGACGAGCAGTACTTC.

This CDR3 reads CASKDSIGGNQPQHF. CDR3 nucleotide sequence: TGCGCCAGCAAAGATTCGATCGGTGGCAATCAGCCCCAGCATTTT. The chain joins TRBV4-1 to TRBJ1-5; D gene uncertain. The CDR3 runs to 15 residues. Trimming removed 7 bases from V and 2 bases from J, with 15 bases in between. CDR1 and CDR2 (germline): MGHRA, YSYEKL.

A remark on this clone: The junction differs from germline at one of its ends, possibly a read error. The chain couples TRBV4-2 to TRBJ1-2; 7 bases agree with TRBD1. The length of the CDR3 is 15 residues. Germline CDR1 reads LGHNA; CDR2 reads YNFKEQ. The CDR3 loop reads CASSLHRGENYGHTF. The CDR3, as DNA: TGTGCCAGCAGCCTACACAGGGGCGAGAACTATGGCCACACCTTC.

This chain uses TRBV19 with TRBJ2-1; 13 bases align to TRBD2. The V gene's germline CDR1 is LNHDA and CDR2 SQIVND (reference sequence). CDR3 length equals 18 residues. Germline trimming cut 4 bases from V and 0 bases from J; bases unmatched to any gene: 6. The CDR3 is CASSSRGLAGHSYNEQFF. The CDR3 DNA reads TGTGCCAGTAGTAGTAGGGGACTAGCGGGACACTCCTACAATGAGCAGTTCTTC.